This T cell receptor beta chain was found in a study of T cell responses to AZD1222 COVID-19 vaccine. Study observations and caveats: Spike-wide vaccine-associated CD4 TCRs dominated at 160-218 and 743-854. Compared with day 0, the breadth and depth of the Spike-specific TCR repertoire rose significantly after two doses of AZD1222. Repertoires were obtained solely post-peak T cell response.

The table came from immunoSEQ multiplex PCR; TCRdb's copy has only in-frame clones and leaves some out. The table shows tens of thousands of clones, with 90% occurring only once. This CDR3 comprises 18 residues. Losses at the gene ends were 3 bases for V and 4 bases for J; bases not matched to a gene: 16. Germline CDR1 and CDR2: SGHTA and FQGNSA. This clone was observed a handful of times. Its antigen is not known. Sequenced material: peripheral blood, taken on day 0 of AZD1222 vaccination. The sequence came from an adult in good health. V is TRBV7-2 and J is TRBJ1-2; 8 bases match TRBD1. The CDR3 DNA reads TGTGCCAGCAGCTTTAGCCCCCTACAGGGGGAAGTAAGCTATGGCTACACCTTC. Amino acid sequence: CASSFSPLQGEVSYGYTF.